Below, 4 T cell receptor beta chains from the same sample are listed, as sequenced in a study of sequential checkpoint blockade in melanoma. Treatment given: randomized to nivolumab then ipilimumab (arm A) or the reverse (arm B). The repertoire was sequenced with immunoSEQ multiplex PCR; TCRdb's copy has only in-frame clones and lacks some. Among 20,000 to 25,000 clones, almost 85% were seen once, and the ten largest hold under 14%. Here the sequenced sample was CD8+ T cells sorted from blood (inferred from file names), taken from a patient given nivolumab and ipilimumab in sequence. The source of these receptors is a human donor with melanoma.

This sequence joins TRBV11-3 and TRBJ2-2; D may be TRBD2 (6 bases). CDR3 length: 14 residues. Trimming stripped 5 bases from V and 6 bases from J, with 13 bases between. Germline V gene sequence: CDR1 SGHNT, CDR2 YENEEA. The CDR3 protein is CASSPHRDSGELFF. DNA for the CDR3: TGTGCCAGCAGCCCCCACCGGGACTCCGGGGAGCTGTTTTTT.

The chain employs TRBV19 and TRBJ1-2; 8 bases match TRBD1. The germline V gene encodes CDR1 LNHDA and CDR2 SQIVND (reference sequence). Trimming cost V 8 bases and J 5 bases; bases outside gene matches: 7. CDR3 size: 13 residues. The CDR3 region has the DNA TGTGCCAGTTCGGACAGGGTATTGTATGGCTACACCTTC. Its protein product is CASSDRVLYGYTF.

This sequence joins TRBV27 and TRBJ2-3, with 7 nucleotides matching TRBD2. V was pared by 8 bases and J by 2 bases, with 7 bases of the junction left unmatched. This CDR3 spans 14 amino acids. The germline gives CDR1 MNHEY, CDR2 SMNVEV (reference sequence). The CDR3 region has the DNA TGTGCCAGCGGCGCTAGCGGCTCCACAGATACGCAGTATTTT. It translates to CASGASGSTDTQYF.

The rearrangement joins TRBV7-6 to TRBJ2-1, with a weak D call TRBD2 (5 bases). The V end was cut by 8 bases, the J end by 9 bases, with 17 bases between. Germline-derived CDR1 and CDR2 are SGHVS and FNYEAQ. The CDR3 covers 13 residues. In nucleotides, the CDR3 is TGTGCCAGCCGCCTGCTTAGTACTAGTGAGCAGTTCTTC. It encodes CASRLLSTSEQFF.